This paragraph reports one T cell receptor beta chain. The sample belongs to a study of cytomegalovirus exposure and HLA in healthy donors. Researchers ran the PCR with 60 Vbeta and 13 Jbeta primers. Repertoires were generated with immunoSEQ multiplex PCR, while TCRdb's copy carries only in-frame clones and drops some. This table holds around 300,000 clones, roughly two thirds found once. V trimming: 7 bases; J trimming: 4 bases; junction bases outside the gene matches: 3. CDR3 length: 12 residues. Germline V gives CDR1 SNHLY, CDR2 FYNNEI. The source is a female donor in good health and CMV-seronegative. The chain links TRBV2 to TRBJ1-2, with 7 bases aligning to TRBD1. Sequenced sample: PBMCs. The CDR3 loop is CASTTGAYGYTF. The CDR3 DNA follows: TGTGCCAGCACCACAGGGGCCTATGGCTACACCTTC. Drawing the rest from reference TRBV2 and TRBJ1-2, the complete variable domain is EPEVTQTPSHQVTQMGQEVILRCVPISNHLYFYWYRQILGQKVEFLVSFYNNEISEKSEIFDDQFSVERPDGSNFTLKIRSTKLEDSAMYFCASTTGAYGYTFGSGTRLTVV.